The sequence of this T cell receptor (beta chain) was determined in a study of T cells in Graves' hyperthyroidism and ophthalmopathy. There were TCR beta CDR3 regions amplified from RNA transcripts. HTBI primers were the set used in a first-round RT-PCR of the TCR CDR3. TCRdb reprocessed the multiplex PCR reads with MiXCR, giving one entry per CDR3 protein. The sample consists of 550,000 to 650,000 distinct CDR3 sequences, roughly 13% of them appearing once. Germline V gives CDR1 KGHDR, CDR2 SFDVKD. This CDR3 region has 16 residues. V was shortened by 3 bases and J by 0 bases, with 12 bases between the two germline ends. The sample holds many counts of this clonotype.

This TCR was recovered from a woman aged 25 to 39 with Graves' hyperthyroidism that later progressed to Graves' ophthalmopathy. The rearrangement joins TRBV24-1 to TRBJ2-3; D is perhaps TRBD2 (5 bases). The material sequenced was blood. The CDR3, as DNA: TGTGCCACCAGTGATGCCGGGAACCCTAGCACAGATACGCAGTATTTT. It translates to CATSDAGNPSTDTQYF.